The source of this T cell receptor (beta chain) is a study of human T cells and chemical hapten exposure. General observations from the study: There were significantly more large CDR3 similarity clusters among expanded TCRs than among controls. PT1 expanded TCR counts and patch test score correlated positively.

Comment on this clonotype: Its antigen remains unidentified.

This CDR3 has 14 amino acids. Germline-derived CDR1 and CDR2 are SGHKS and YYEKEE (reference sequence). Trimming took off 3 bases at V and 4 bases at J, with 12 bases between the two ends. TCRdb reprocessed the RACE reads via MiXCR and lists one record per CDR3 protein. Of over 65,000 distinct CDR3 sequences in the sample, approximately 12% were seen once. Documented time point: patch test 3, about 24 weeks after DPC sensitization. Treatment here: therapeutic diphenylcyclopropenone sensitization with weekly scalp DPC. Drawing of blood took place ahead of applying each patch test. The rearrangement links TRBV5-5 to TRBJ2-3; perhaps D is TRBD1 or TRBD2 (5 bases each). The starting material was whole blood, obtained in connection with sensitization to the hapten diphenylcyclopropenone (DPC). The clonotype was recovered from a woman aged 45-60 years with alopecia areata. Some clones in this sample may be carry-over from other donors' samples. This chain's CDR3 is CASSSGAGADTQYF. The DNA of the CDR3 is TGTGCCAGCAGCTCCGGGGCAGGAGCAGATACGCAGTATTTT.